This passage covers 8 T cell receptor beta chains from one sample sequenced in a study of CD4+ T cells in melanoma. Produced via immunoSEQ multiplex PCR; TCRdb's table is partial and in-frame only. The sample has more than 110,000 clones; around 90% are singletons. Every receptor here comes from a human donor with melanoma.

The J gene is TRBJ2-1, the V gene TRBV7-6, with D possibly being TRBD2 (6 bases). The CDR3 has 14 amino acids. Trimming left V 5 bases short and J 15 bases short, with 23 bases between. The germline CDR1 and CDR2 sequences are SGHVS and FNYEAQ. CDR3: CASSPESGAGRGFF. For the CDR3, the DNA is TGTGCCAGCAGCCCCGAATCCGGGGCGGGGAGAGGGTTCTTC.

The chain employs TRBV7-6 and TRBJ2-3, with 12 bases identical to TRBD2. The CDR3 covers 19 residues. V shed 8 bases, J shed 0 bases, and the junction held 15 bases outside the gene matches. Germline CDR1 reads SGHVS; CDR2 reads FNYEAQ. CDR3: CASGLSSGGGVSSTDTQYF. In DNA form, the CDR3 reads TGTGCCAGCGGCCTATCTAGCGGGGGGGGAGTCTCTAGCACAGATACGCAGTATTTT.

The rearrangement uses TRBV2 and TRBJ2-7, with 7 bases matching TRBD2. Germline values: CDR1 SNHLY, CDR2 FYNNEI. CDR3 size: 15 residues. Trimming removed 7 bases from V and 0 bases from J; junction bases left unmatched: 9. The CDR3 nucleotides read TGTGCCAGCACTGGGGAGGGCCGAAGCTCCTACGAGCAGTACTTC. This codes for CASTGEGRSSYEQYF.

The J gene is TRBJ1-2, the V gene TRBV2, with D possibly being TRBD1 (5 bases). Germline loops: CDR1 SNHLY, CDR2 FYNNEI. Trimming pared 5 bases from V and 7 bases from J, leaving 8 bases between. The CDR3 has 11 amino acids. The DNA for the CDR3 is TGTGCCAGCAGTACCGACAGTGGCTACACCTTC. Translation gives CASSTDSGYTF.

The CDR3 DNA reads as TGTGCCTCTAAGCTGGGGACAGGGAACACTGAAGCTTTCTTT. As protein: CASKLGTGNTEAFF. This rearrangement joins TRBV5-3 to TRBJ1-1; 8 positions agree with TRBD1. TRBV5-3 is an ORF, with its function uncertain. The trim removed 10 bases at V and 1 base at J, leaving 9 bases unmatched. The CDR3 is 14 amino acids.

This chain connects TRBV7-3 to TRBJ2-2, with D possibly matching TRBD1 (5 bases). This CDR3 has 16 residues. Trimming shortened V by 2 bases and J by 0 bases, and 10 bases separated the two germline ends. Germline V gene sequence: CDR1 SGHTA, CDR2 FQGTGA. Written as DNA, the CDR3 is TGTGCCAGCAGCTTATCTTCAGGGTCGAACACCGGGGAGCTGTTTTTT. Translating gives CASSLSSGSNTGELFF.

V is TRBV29-1 and J is TRBJ2-7; D remains ambiguous. The CDR3 covers 13 residues. Germline V gene sequence: CDR1 SQVTM, CDR2 ANQGSEA. V was cut by 3 bases and J by 2 bases, with 11 bases left in between. The CDR3 sequence: CSVEPENTYEQYF. The CDR3 nucleotides read TGCAGCGTTGAGCCAGAGAACACCTACGAGCAGTACTTC.

This clone was seen just once. This chain links TRBV5-6 with TRBJ2-2, with TRBD2 as a possible D gene (6 bases). This CDR3 comprises 17 residues. The germline CDR1 and CDR2 sequences are SGHDT and YYEEEE. V was cut by 4 bases and J by 7 bases, with 23 bases left in between. The CDR3 sequence: CASSLPEGRGFDGELFF. Written as DNA, the CDR3 is TGTGCCAGCAGCCTACCGGAGGGTAGGGGTTTCGACGGGGAGCTGTTTTTT.